The source of this T cell receptor beta chain is a study of neoadjuvant nivolumab and ipilimumab in lung cancer. Findings and caveats of the study: TCR richness and clonality were higher in tumors than adjacent uninvolved lung.

The protocol was immunoSEQ multiplex PCR, while the TCRdb copy is restricted to in-frame clones and leaves out a portion. This table has about 15,000 clones, roughly four fifths appearing once. V lost 5 bases, J lost 8 bases, and 21 bases lay in between. CDR3 length equals 15 residues. The germline V gene has CDR1 SGHDN and CDR2 FVKESK. On this clone itself: No antigen is known for it.

The V call is TRBV14, the J call TRBJ2-5; D could derive from TRBD1 or TRBD2 (6 bases each). The starting material was tumor tissue, obtained after neoadjuvant nivolumab, alone or with ipilimumab, at or shortly before surgery. This TCR was sampled from an adult with non-small cell lung cancer. This CDR3 is CASSTLPGARGTQYF. The CDR3 DNA is TGTGCCAGCAGCACCCTACCGGGGGCTAGAGGAACCCAGTACTTC.